Described below is a single T cell receptor beta chain sequence and its context. Its antigen remains unidentified. RNA extraction was followed by reverse transcription into cDNA, which acted as the sequencing template. Here immunoSEQ multiplex PCR was the method, and the copy in TCRdb shows in-frame clones only, minus some. The data show roughly 200,000 clones, roughly 50% seen once. The data originate from a study of CD8+ T cells in alopecia areata. Study-wide points: Sharing of TCR sequences between patients (possibly for HLA-related reasons) was less clear than in mice. Lesional scalp, notably in alopecia totalis/universalis, had clonality above that of normal scalp.

Specified treatment: oral pan-JAK inhibitor, 5-10 mg twice daily. Sequenced here: CD8+ T cells sorted from blood, sampled at week 24, from a patient treated with tofacitinib. This receptor was taken from a human donor with alopecia areata.

The chain's CDR3 is CASSPQRGDTEAFF. The CDR3 bases are TGTGCCAGCAGTCCCCAGAGAGGAGACACTGAAGCTTTCTTT. The rearrangement uses TRBV6-5 and TRBJ1-1, with unresolved D. Germline V CDR1 and CDR2: MNHEY, SVGAGI. This CDR3 has 14 amino acids. Deletions cut 5 bases from V and 3 bases from J, with 13 bases between.